One and the same sample provided the 22 T cell receptor beta chains below, sequenced in a study of blood T cell repertoires in COVID-19 (dated by TCRdb to about 2020). The protocol used for the library was the immunoSEQ multiplex PCR assay. TCRdb obtained this table from immuneACCESS and retained in-frame rearrangements with V and J assigned. These tables miss some clones; where compared with another copy, unresolved V genes account for less than half of the shortfall, and the remainder is unexplained. Across this sample there are a few hundred thousand clones, with approximately 79% seen only once. The top ten hold about 4% of the sample. The sequencing sample was made of PBMCs or T cells enriched from blood (not recorded which). The origin of the receptors is a man aged 30 to 39 with acute COVID-19.

The rearrangement joins TRBV2 to TRBJ2-3, with 10 bases that match TRBD2. This CDR3 has 15 residues. Trimming at V came to 4 bases and at J to 5 bases, leaving 6 bases not matched to a gene. Per germline, CDR1 SNHLY and CDR2 FYNNEI. The CDR3 loop is CASSAVPSGGDTQYF. DNA of the CDR3: TGTGCCAGCAGTGCGGTTCCTAGCGGGGGAGATACGCAGTATTTT.

The rearrangement joins TRBV28 to TRBJ1-2; D is possibly TRBD1 (5 bases). This CDR3 is built from 13 residues. Trimming left V 2 bases short and J 4 bases short, with 8 bases between. The germline V gene encodes CDR1 MDHEN and CDR2 SYDVKM. The CDR3 bases are TGTGCCAGCAGTTTAACAGGACCCTATGGCTACACCTTC. It translates to CASSLTGPYGYTF.

This chain links TRBV25-1 with TRBJ2-3, with D possibly matching TRBD2 (6 bases). Per germline, CDR1 MGHDK and CDR2 SYGVNS. The CDR3 length is 15 residues. V lost 4 bases, J lost 0 bases, and 11 bases lay in between. The CDR3 loop is CASSVYGSSTDTQYF. CDR3 DNA: TGTGCCAGCAGTGTCTACGGGAGTAGCACAGATACGCAGTATTTT.

This chain joins TRBV2 and TRBJ1-5; D unclear. Trimming cost V 6 bases and J 3 bases, with 21 bases left between them. Per the germline V gene, CDR1 is SNHLY and CDR2 is FYNNEI. The CDR3 spans 17 residues. The DNA for the CDR3 is TGTGCCAGCAGCAACCCCGCGCCTAGCCGGGACAATCAGCCCCAGCATTTT. Its translation is CASSNPAPSRDNQPQHF.

This clone was counted only a few times. The chain joins TRBV19 to TRBJ1-4; the D is unclear. The CDR3 is 16 amino acids. V shed 2 bases and J shed 8 bases, with 18 bases lying between them. Germline loops: CDR1 LNHDA, CDR2 SQIVND (reference sequence). The CDR3 region is CASSIQGRETVEKLFF. The CDR3 bases are TGTGCCAGTAGTATACAAGGCCGAGAAACAGTCGAAAAACTGTTTTTT.

This chain uses TRBV12-3 or TRBV12-4 with TRBJ1-1; the match to TRBD1 covers 7 bases. This CDR3 has 13 amino acids. V lost 6 bases, J lost 1 base, and 2 bases stayed unmatched. CDR3 sequence reads: CASRNRGNTEAFF. CDR3 nucleotides: TGTGCCAGCAGGAACAGGGGGAACACTGAAGCTTTCTTT.

The chain has TRBV28 and TRBJ2-4; D is perhaps TRBD1 (5 bases). CDR3 length equals 13 residues. V shed 6 bases and J shed 0 bases, with 6 bases lying between them. CDR1 is MDHEN, CDR2 SYDVKM, per germline. CDR3 nucleotides: TGTGCCAGCAGCACAGGAGCCAAAAACATTCAGTACTTC. Its translation is CASSTGAKNIQYF.

The chain combines TRBV28 with TRBJ1-6, with D hard to call. V shed 4 bases and J shed 8 bases, with 12 bases lying between them. The germline CDR1 and CDR2 sequences are MDHEN and SYDVKM. The CDR3 loop spans 14 amino acids. For the CDR3, the DNA is TGTGCCAGCAGTTCGCGGGGAGGATATTCACCCCTCCACTTT. This sequence encodes CASSSRGGYSPLHF.

The J gene is TRBJ2-2, the V gene TRBV19, with TRBD1 as a possible D gene (5 bases). Germline V lookup: CDR1 LNHDA, CDR2 SQIVND (reference sequence). Trimming removed 6 bases from V and 1 base from J, with 12 bases in between. The length of the CDR3 is 15 residues. CDR3 in DNA: TGTGCCAGTAGCACCCGAACAGGGAACACCGGGGAGCTGTTTTTT. Its translation: CASSTRTGNTGELFF.

This chain links TRBV23-1 with TRBJ2-7; D ambiguous. TRBV23-1 is labeled an ORF, and its function is uncertain. CDR3 length: 13 residues. Trimming left V 2 bases short and J 0 bases short, with 5 bases between. The CDR3 DNA is TGCGCCAGCAGTCAAGCGCCCTCCTACGAGCAGTACGTC. It is translated as CASSQAPSYEQYV.

The J gene is TRBJ2-2, the V gene TRBV10-1; unclear D gene. The germline V and J ends were trimmed by 5 bases and 0 bases, with 10 bases remaining between them. CDR3 length: 15 amino acids. Looked up from germline, CDR1 is WNHNN and CDR2 is SYGVQD (reference sequence). The CDR3 sequence is CASSFSSANTGELFF. The CDR3 DNA follows: TGCGCCAGCAGTTTTTCCAGCGCGAACACCGGGGAGCTGTTTTTT.

The chain carries TRBV5-4 and TRBJ1-5; D is ambiguous. The germline V gene has CDR1 SGHNT and CDR2 YYREEE (reference sequence). The CDR3 length is 14 residues. V gave up 2 bases and J gave up 2 bases, with 8 bases separating them. The CDR3 spells CASSFHGGNQPQHF. CDR3 sequence (DNA): TGTGCCAGCAGCTTTCACGGAGGCAATCAGCCCCAGCATTTT. Full variable domain (outside the CDR3, taken from reference TRBV5-4 and TRBJ1-5): ETGVTQSPTHLIKTRGQQVTLRCSSQSGHNTVSWYQQALGQGPQFIFQYYREEENGRGNFPPRFSGLQFPNYSSELNVNALELDDSALYLCASSFHGGNQPQHFGDGTRLSIL.

The count of this clone is one. This chain uses TRBV5-6 with TRBJ1-2, with D possibly being TRBD1 (5 bases). V lost 4 bases to trimming and J lost 9 bases, with 22 bases between them. Germline CDR1 reads SGHDT; CDR2 reads YYEEEE. The CDR3 totals 15 residues. As DNA, the CDR3 is TGTGCCAGCAGCCCGATGCACATTGGGGCTGGGAGCTACACCTTC. It yields the protein CASSPMHIGAGSYTF.

This chain uses TRBV11-3 with TRBJ1-1; D not resolved. This CDR3 comprises 14 residues. V gave up 6 bases and J gave up 4 bases, with 15 bases separating them. Germline V lookup: CDR1 SGHNT, CDR2 YENEEA. As DNA, the CDR3 is TGTGCCAGCAGTCCTTCTGCACTACGCACTGAAGCTTTCTTT. Translation gives CASSPSALRTEAFF.

The V call is TRBV3-1 (or the pseudogene TRBV3-2), the J call TRBJ2-1, with 7 bases fitting TRBD2. This CDR3 is built from 16 residues. The trim removed 1 base at V and 8 bases at J, leaving 11 bases unmatched. Looked up from germline, CDR1 is LGHDT and CDR2 is YNNKEL (reference sequence). CDR3 sequence (DNA): TGTGCCAGCAGCCAAGTGGTCCAGCGGGAAGACGATGAGCAGTTCTTC. Translated, it gives CASSQVVQREDDEQFF.

The chain is built from TRBV30 and TRBJ1-4; 7 bases fit TRBD1. This CDR3 has 14 amino acids. Trimming cost V 5 bases and J 0 bases; bases outside gene matches: 3. Germline-derived CDR1 and CDR2 are GTSNPN and SVGIG (reference sequence). The CDR3 DNA reads as TGTGCCTGGGACAGGGATGCAACTAATGAAAAACTGTTTTTT. It encodes CAWDRDATNEKLFF.

CDR3 sequence: CASSQKVWEGLTTDTQYF. In DNA, the CDR3 is TGTGCCAGCAGCCAAAAAGTATGGGAGGGCCTTACCACAGATACGCAGTATTTT. This chain uses TRBV4-2 with TRBJ2-3; 7 nucleotides match TRBD2. Germline loops: CDR1 LGHNA, CDR2 YNFKEQ. The CDR3 runs 18 residues. Trimming took 2 bases from V and 2 from J; bases not matched to a gene: 13.

This clone was counted a few times. The chain links TRBV27 to TRBJ2-7; the D gene is possibly TRBD1 (5 bases). V was cut by 6 bases and J by 9 bases, with 18 bases left in between. The CDR3 contains 13 residues. Per germline, CDR1 MNHEY and CDR2 SMNVEV (reference sequence). CDR3 bases: TGTGCCAGCAGCCTACGAACAGGTGGTTGGCAGTACGTC. This sequence encodes CASSLRTGGWQYV.

The genes are TRBV11-3 and TRBJ2-1; a possible D gene is TRBD2 (5 bases). The CDR3 is 15 residues long. Germline CDR1 SGHNT, CDR2 YENEEA. Trimming left V 1 base short and J 8 bases short, with 15 bases between. The CDR3 reads CASSLALSPGDEQFF. The CDR3 nucleotides read TGTGCCAGCAGCTTAGCTCTAAGCCCCGGGGATGAGCAGTTCTTC.

J is TRBJ2-1 and V is TRBV15; 8 nucleotides agree with TRBD2. The CDR3 extends over 17 amino acids. J lost 2 bases, V lost 0 bases, and 6 bases had no gene match. The germline V gene encodes CDR1 LNHNV and CDR2 YYDKDF (reference sequence). In DNA form, the CDR3 reads TGTGCCACCAGCAGAGAGTCAAGCGGGAGAGCCTACAATGAGCAGTTCTTC. It translates to CATSRESSGRAYNEQFF.

The rearrangement links TRBV18 to TRBJ1-2, with D uncertain. The CDR3 runs to 14 residues. The germline V gene encodes CDR1 KGHSH and CDR2 LQKENI. V lost 2 bases, J lost 8 bases, and 15 bases lay in between. CDR3 amino acids: CASSPNGGLRGYTF. CDR3 in DNA: TGTGCCAGCTCACCAAACGGCGGGCTTCGCGGCTACACCTTC.

The chain links TRBV19 to TRBJ2-2, with D perhaps matching TRBD1 (5 bases). Trimming left V 6 bases short and J 6 bases short, with 14 bases between. Germline CDR1 is LNHDA and CDR2 is SQIVND (reference sequence). This CDR3 has 14 amino acids. The CDR3 region has the DNA TGTGCCAGTAGCCCCCTGGGGCCTCCCGGGGAGCTGTTTTTT. This codes for CASSPLGPPGELFF.